This T cell receptor beta chain comes out of a study of CD8+ T cells in alopecia areata. Overall study findings and caveats: In scalp samples, resident alphabeta T cells of normal skin are also sequenced. Possibly as an HLA-related effect, TCR sharing across patients appeared less clear than in mice.

The CDR3 is made up of 16 amino acids. Losses at the gene ends were 5 bases for V and 1 base for J; bases not matched to a gene: 8. Per germline, CDR1 MGHRA and CDR2 YSYEKL. The authors extracted RNA and reverse transcribed it into cDNA as the sequencing template. TCRdb's table, derived via immunoSEQ multiplex PCR, lists solely in-frame clones and lacks some. Of 90,000 to 120,000 clones in the sample, approximately 60% are singletons; the top ten hold about 20%. About this clone itself: The antigen remains unidentified.

The chain combines TRBV4-1 with TRBJ1-5, with 7 bases matching TRBD1. Input material: CD8+ T cells sorted from blood. The TCR sequence derives from a human donor in good health. The DNA for the CDR3 is TGCGCCAGCAGCGCCCGACAGGGCGGGAGCAATCAGCCCCAGCATTTT. Amino acid sequence: CASSARQGGSNQPQHF.